The T cell receptor (beta chain) described here comes from a study of shared clonotypes between healthy human individuals (dated by TCRdb to 2019 to 2021). Background for the entire study: A couple of women and a few men aged 18 to 49 years were included in the cohort. Per donor, three plates each were used for CD4 naive and CD4 memory, two for CD8 naive, and one for CD8 memory. Between about 0.85 and 8.9 billion PBMCs per donor were obtained by leukapheresis. To increase sequencing depth and limit assay-specific biases, TCR repertoire library preparation and sequencing were carried out by different laboratories using diverse techniques. To estimate repertoire size and how much clonotypes are shared between individuals, the study performed deep sequencing of blood TCR repertoires from five healthy adults.

The donors were healthy, HIV-negative adults who had no recently reported acute infections or vaccinations. All donors were Caucasian adults living in Nashville, Tennessee, USA. Magnetic negative selection was used to enrich CD4+ T cells, after which naive cells were positively selected on CD45RA and the negative fraction became the memory subset. After blood collection by leukapheresis, PBMCs were isolated using Ficoll-Histopaque density gradient centrifugation and then cryopreserved in the vapor phase of liquid nitrogen. Purity and quantity of every magnetically sorted T cell population were checked by analytical flow cytometry. Genomic DNA was isolated from each sorted fraction and quantified by UV absorbance on a Nanodrop 2000c. In regard to this clone: The specificity of this receptor is unknown. Per-nucleotide qualities are absent, and no much larger clonotype sits a single base away.

Using the deep immunoSEQ assay, TCR CDR3 regions were amplified from genomic DNA by multiplex PCR. Extracted genomic DNA from each cell subset was spread evenly across all wells of several immunoSEQ 96-well plates, with each plate serving as a replicate. For sorted subsets, about 210 ng of genomic DNA, equivalent to some 30,000 T cell genomes, went into each replicate PCR. Purified libraries were measured with a Qubit 3.0 fluorometer, size-checked on a Bioanalyzer 2100, and measured again with the KAPA Library Quantification kit. Every immunoSEQ 96-well plate was sequenced on a dedicated single-read 150-cycle Illumina NextSeq 550 flow cell. As for how the authors treated the data: Because only junctional sequences without quality scores were contained in the immunoSEQ output, filtering matching that applied to full-length reads could not be performed. Sequences were annotated with PyIR, a Python wrapper for IgBLAST v1.9, and V/J genes and CDR3 were assigned using IMGT germline references. Reads with weak V/J assignments (E-value above 1e-6), missing CDR3, stop codons, out-of-frame junctions, or ambiguous translated residues were removed. V3J clonotypes were defined by identical inferred V gene, J gene, and CDR3 amino acid sequence. Percentage overlap between repertoires was calculated by dividing the number of shared unique clonotypes by the size of the smaller repertoire. Three approaches were used to assess repertoire richness: RTK rarefaction, the Chao1 estimator, and Recon v2.1 estimates of unobserved clonotypes. OLGA was used to compute generation probabilities for all TCRbeta clonotypes that the gDNA method yielded from four donors. TCRdb's version of the immuneACCESS table is confined to in-frame rearrangements and falls short of the full clone set. An unresolved V gene accounts for under half of the shortfall where checked; the remainder is of unknown origin. V and J calls and clone size are those listed in that table; D and trimming were worked out from the DNA. Present in this sample are approximately 1.1 million clones, 70% to 80% of which were seen just once. The ten largest clones take up approximately 0.5% of the sample.

Findings and caveats that apply to the study as a whole: Sampling was restricted to blood, and TCR repertoires in tissue are likely to differ from TCR repertoires in blood. Pairwise subsampling indicated that sequencing depth was expected to affect the degree of clonotype sharing among donors. The small number of donors limited the genetic and exposure-history diversity represented. Naive subsets generally had larger estimated clonotype richness than memory subsets. Even with the large sequencing depth, rarefaction of the sorted-subset datasets indicated that sequencing was incomplete. Higher generation probabilities were observed for clonotypes shared by all four sorted-subset donors than for non-shared clonotypes. Sharing across a few donors was observed for approximately 4.6% of naive CD4, 3.5% of naive CD8, 2% to 2.5% of memory CD4, and about 0.4% of memory CD8 clonotypes.

The CDR3 sequence holds 15 residues, the cysteine and phenylalanine included. Only the CDR3 portion is preserved as DNA: 45 bases, with reading frame beginning at the first base. The germline V gene (reference sequence) yields SEHNR for CDR1 and FQNEAQ for CDR2. The germline ends are 14 bases apart after V is trimmed by 2 bases and J by 4 bases. The sequenced sample consisted of memory CD4+ T cells from PBMCs. The cell subset or site label here, explained by the study, means: CD45RA-negative fraction. The rearranged chain carries TRBV7-9 and TRBJ1-2; the D gene is perhaps TRBD1, from 5 matching bases. This receptor was taken from a man between 18 and 35 years old in good health. Some clones in this sample may be carry-over from other donors' samples. The CDR3 is CASSLRRREVYGYTF. The nucleotide sequence is TGTGCCAGCAGCTTACGGCGCAGGGAAGTCTATGGCTACACCTTC. Reference TRBV7-9 and TRBJ1-2 proteins supply the regions before and after the CDR3; the full variable domain is: DTGVSQNPRHKITKRGQNVTFRCDPISEHNRLYWYRQTLGQGPEFLTYFQNEAQLEKSRLLSDRFSAERPKGSFSTLEIQRTEQGDSAMYLCASSLRRREVYGYTFGSGTRLTVV.